This entry is about one T cell receptor beta chain. This record comes from a study of shared clonotypes between healthy human individuals. About the research overall: In total, the donors were two women and a few men aged 18 to 49.

Assay: immunoSEQ multiplex PCR; the TCRdb copy retains only in-frame clones and omits some. The sample consists of over a million clones, roughly 70% of them appearing once. This TCR was sampled from a man between 18 and 35 years old in good health. The sample was memory CD4+ T cells sorted from blood. Subset reported: CD45RA-negative fraction.

The CDR3 loop reads CASSITGLVNYEQYF. CDR3 bases: TGTGCCAGTAGTATTACGGGGCTTGTCAACTACGAGCAGTACTTC. This chain connects TRBV19 to TRBJ2-7; either TRBD1 or TRBD2 may fit D (5 bases each). Between the trimmed V and J ends, which lost 3 bases and 3 bases, there was a span of 15 bases. This CDR3 contains 15 residues. CDR1 and CDR2 from the germline V gene are LNHDA and SQIVND (reference sequence).